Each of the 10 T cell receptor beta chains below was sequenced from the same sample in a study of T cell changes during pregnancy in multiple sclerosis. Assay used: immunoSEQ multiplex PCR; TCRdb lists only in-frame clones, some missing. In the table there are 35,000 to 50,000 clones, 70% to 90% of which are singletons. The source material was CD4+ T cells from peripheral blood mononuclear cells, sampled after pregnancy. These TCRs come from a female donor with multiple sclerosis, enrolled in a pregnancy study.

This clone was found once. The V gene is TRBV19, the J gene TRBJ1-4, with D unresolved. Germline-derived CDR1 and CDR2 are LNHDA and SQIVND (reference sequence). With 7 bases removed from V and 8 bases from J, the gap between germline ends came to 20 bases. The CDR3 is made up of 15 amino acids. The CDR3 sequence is CASTHTSRYDEKLFF. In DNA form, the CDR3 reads TGTGCCAGTACCCATACGTCCAGGTATGACGAAAAACTGTTTTTT. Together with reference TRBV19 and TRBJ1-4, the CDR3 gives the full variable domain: DGGITQSPKYLFRKEGQNVTLSCEQNLNHDAMYWYRQDPGQGLRLIYYSQIVNDFQKGDIAEGYSVSREKKESFPLTVTSAQKNPTAFYLCASTHTSRYDEKLFFGSGTQLSVL.

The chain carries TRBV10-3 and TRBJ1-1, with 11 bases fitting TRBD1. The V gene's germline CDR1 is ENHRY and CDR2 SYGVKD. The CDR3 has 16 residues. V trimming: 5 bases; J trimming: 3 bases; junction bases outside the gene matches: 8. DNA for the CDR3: TGTGCCATCAGTCGGACAGGGGGCTCTCGGGACACTGAAGCTTTCTTT. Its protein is CAISRTGGSRDTEAFF.

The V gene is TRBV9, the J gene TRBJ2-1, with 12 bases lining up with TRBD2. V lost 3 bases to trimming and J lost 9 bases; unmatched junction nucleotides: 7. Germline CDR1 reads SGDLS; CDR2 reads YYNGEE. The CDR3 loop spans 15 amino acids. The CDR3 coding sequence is TGTGCCAGCAGCGCCGGACTAGCGGGATCAAGTGAGCAGTTCTTC. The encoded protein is CASSAGLAGSSEQFF.

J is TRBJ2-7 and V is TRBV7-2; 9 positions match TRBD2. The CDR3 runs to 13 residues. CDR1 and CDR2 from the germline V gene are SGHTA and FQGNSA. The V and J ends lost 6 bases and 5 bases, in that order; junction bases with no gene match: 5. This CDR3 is CASRAGGNHEQYF. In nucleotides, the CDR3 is TGTGCCAGCAGGGCGGGAGGGAACCACGAGCAGTACTTC.

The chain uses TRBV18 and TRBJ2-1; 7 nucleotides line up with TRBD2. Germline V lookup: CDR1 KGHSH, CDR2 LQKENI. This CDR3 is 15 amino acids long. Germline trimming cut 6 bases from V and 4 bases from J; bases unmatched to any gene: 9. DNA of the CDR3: TGTGCCAGCTCTACGGCTCTAGCGGAGTACAATGAGCAGTTCTTC. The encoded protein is CASSTALAEYNEQFF.

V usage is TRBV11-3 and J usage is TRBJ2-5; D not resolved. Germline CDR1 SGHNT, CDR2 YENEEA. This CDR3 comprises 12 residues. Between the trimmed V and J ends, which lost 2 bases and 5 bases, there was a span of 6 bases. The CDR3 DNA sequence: TGTGCCAGCAGCTTAAACTCGGAGACCCAGTACTTC. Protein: CASSLNSETQYF.

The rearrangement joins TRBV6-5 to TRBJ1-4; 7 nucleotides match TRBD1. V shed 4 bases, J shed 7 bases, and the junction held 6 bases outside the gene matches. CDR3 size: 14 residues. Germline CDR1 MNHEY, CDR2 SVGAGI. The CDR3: CASSLRGRREKLFF. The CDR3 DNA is TGTGCCAGCAGTTTAAGGGGGCGTCGTGAAAAACTGTTTTTT.

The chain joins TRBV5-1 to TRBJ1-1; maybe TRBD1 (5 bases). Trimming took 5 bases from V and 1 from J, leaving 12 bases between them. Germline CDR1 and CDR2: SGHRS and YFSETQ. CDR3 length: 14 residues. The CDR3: CASSLQASNTEAFF. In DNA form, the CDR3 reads TGCGCCAGCAGTCTACAGGCTTCGAACACTGAAGCTTTCTTT. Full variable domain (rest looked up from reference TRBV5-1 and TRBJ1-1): KAGVTQTPRYLIKTRGQQVTLSCSPISGHRSVSWYQQTPGQGLQFLFEYFSETQRNKGNFPGRFSGRQFSNSRSEMNVSTLELGDSALYLCASSLQASNTEAFFGQGTRLTVV.

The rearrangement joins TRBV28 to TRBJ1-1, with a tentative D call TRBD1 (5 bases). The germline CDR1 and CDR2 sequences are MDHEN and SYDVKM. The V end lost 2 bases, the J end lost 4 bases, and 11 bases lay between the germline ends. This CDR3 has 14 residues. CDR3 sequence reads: CASSLARGGTEAFF. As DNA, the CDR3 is TGTGCCAGCAGTTTAGCAAGGGGCGGCACTGAAGCTTTCTTT.

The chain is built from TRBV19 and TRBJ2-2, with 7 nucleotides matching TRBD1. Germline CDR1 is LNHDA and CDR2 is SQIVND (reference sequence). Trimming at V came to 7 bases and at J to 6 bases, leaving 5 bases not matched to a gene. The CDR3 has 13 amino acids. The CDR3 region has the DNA TGTGCCAGTACTTGGACAGGAGCCGGGGAGCTGTTTTTT. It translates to CASTWTGAGELFF.